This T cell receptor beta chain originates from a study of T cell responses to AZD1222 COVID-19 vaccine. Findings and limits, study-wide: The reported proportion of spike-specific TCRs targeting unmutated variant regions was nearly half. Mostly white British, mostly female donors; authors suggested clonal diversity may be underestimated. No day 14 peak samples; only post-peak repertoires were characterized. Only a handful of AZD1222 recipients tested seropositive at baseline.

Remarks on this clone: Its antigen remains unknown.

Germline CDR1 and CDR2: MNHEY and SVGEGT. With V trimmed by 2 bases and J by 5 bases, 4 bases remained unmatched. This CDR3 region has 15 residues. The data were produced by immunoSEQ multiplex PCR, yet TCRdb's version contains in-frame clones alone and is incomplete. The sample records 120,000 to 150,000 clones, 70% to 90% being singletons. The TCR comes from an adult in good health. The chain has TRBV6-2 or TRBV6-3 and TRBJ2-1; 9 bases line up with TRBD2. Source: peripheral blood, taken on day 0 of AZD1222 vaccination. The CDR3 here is CASSYIAGVDNEQFF. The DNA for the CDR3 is TGTGCCAGCAGTTACATAGCGGGAGTCGACAATGAGCAGTTCTTC.